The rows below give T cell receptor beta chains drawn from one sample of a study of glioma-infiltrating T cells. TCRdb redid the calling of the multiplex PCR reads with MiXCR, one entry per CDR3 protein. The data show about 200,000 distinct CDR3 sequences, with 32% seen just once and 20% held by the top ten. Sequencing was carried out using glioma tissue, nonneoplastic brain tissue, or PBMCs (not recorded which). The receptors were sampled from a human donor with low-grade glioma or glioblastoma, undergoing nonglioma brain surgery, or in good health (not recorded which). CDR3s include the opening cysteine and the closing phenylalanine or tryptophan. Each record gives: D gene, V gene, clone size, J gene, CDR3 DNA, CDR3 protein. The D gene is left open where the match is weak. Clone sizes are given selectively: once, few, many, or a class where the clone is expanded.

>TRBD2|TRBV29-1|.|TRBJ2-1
TGCAGCGTTGGGGGGGGTTTTAGCTCCTACAATGAGCAGTTCTTC
CSVGGGFSSYNEQFF
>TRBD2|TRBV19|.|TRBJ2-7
TGTGCCATTAGTCTAACGTCGGGGACTAGCGGAGGAACCTACGAGCAGTACTTC
CAISLTSGTSGGTYEQYF
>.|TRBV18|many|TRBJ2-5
TGTGCCAGCTCACCACCGGACGAGACCCAGTACTTC
CASSPPDETQYF
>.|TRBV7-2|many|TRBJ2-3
TGTGCCAGCAGCCCCCGGGACTCCAGCACAGATACGCAGTATTTT
CASSPRDSSTDTQYF
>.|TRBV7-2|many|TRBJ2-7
TGTGCCAGCAGTTTTCAGCTCAACGCCTACGAGCAGTACTTC
CASSFQLNAYEQYF
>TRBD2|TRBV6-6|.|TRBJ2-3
TGTGCCAGCAGTAGGGACTACAGCACAGATACGCAGTATTTT
CASSRDYSTDTQYF
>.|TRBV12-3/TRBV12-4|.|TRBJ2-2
TGTGCCAGCAGTTTATCGGGCCAGAACACCGGGGAGCTGTTTTTT
CASSLSGQNTGELFF
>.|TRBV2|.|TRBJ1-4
TGTGCCAGTACGCGGGACCTTGCAACTAATGAAAAACTGTTTTTT
CASTRDLATNEKLFF
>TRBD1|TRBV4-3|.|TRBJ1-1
TGCGCCAACAGCCGGGACAGGGGGGCCCCGAACACTGAAGCTTTCTTT
CANSRDRGAPNTEAFF
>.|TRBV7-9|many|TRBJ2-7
TGTGCCAGCAGCTTACCCCAGAGCTACGAGCAGTACTTC
CASSLPQSYEQYF
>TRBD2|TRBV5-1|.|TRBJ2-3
TGCGCCAGCAAGGCCAGCGGGAACACAGATACGCAGTATTTT
CASKASGNTDTQYF
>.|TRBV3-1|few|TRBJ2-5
TGTGCCAGCAGCCAAGGGGTCAGATTCCAAGAGACCCAGTACTTC
CASSQGVRFQETQYF
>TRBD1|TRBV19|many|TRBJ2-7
TGTGCCAGTAGTTCGAGACAGGGGTACGAGCAGTACTTC
CASSSRQGYEQYF
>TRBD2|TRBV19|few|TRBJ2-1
TGTGCCAGTAACGGTGTGGCGGGAGGGCGCAATGAGCAGTTCTTC
CASNGVAGGRNEQFF
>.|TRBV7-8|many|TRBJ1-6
TGTGCCAGCAGCTGGGACACGTGGGGGGCGGATAATTCACCCCTCCACTTT
CASSWDTWGADNSPLHF
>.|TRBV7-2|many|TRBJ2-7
TGTGCCAGCAGCTTCTCGTCGAGCTCCTACGAGCAGTACTTC
CASSFSSSSYEQYF
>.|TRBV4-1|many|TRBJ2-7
TGCGCCAGCAGCCAAGACCCCGGCAGGTCCTACGAGCAGTACTTC
CASSQDPGRSYEQYF
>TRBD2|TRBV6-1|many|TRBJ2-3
TGTGCCAGCAGTGTTATAGCGGGGAACACAGATACGCAGTATTTT
CASSVIAGNTDTQYF
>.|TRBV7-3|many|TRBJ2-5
TGTGCCAGCAGCTTTAGCGGCGACGAGACCCAGTACTTC
CASSFSGDETQYF
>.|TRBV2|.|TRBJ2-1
TGTGCCAGCAGTGAAGCCGTGGGGATGTCCTACGAGCAGTTCTTC
CASSEAVGMSYEQFF
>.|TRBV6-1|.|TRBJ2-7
TGTGCCAGCAGGGGGGCCACCTACGAGCAGTACTTC
CASRGATYEQYF
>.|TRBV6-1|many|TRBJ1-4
TGTGCCAGCACCCCGACAGGACTTAATGAAAAACTGTTTTTT
CASTPTGLNEKLFF
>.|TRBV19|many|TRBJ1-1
TGTGCCAGTAGTATTAGTCCAGGCGACACTGAAGCTTTCTTT
CASSISPGDTEAFF
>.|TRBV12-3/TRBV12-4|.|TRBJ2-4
TGTGCCAGCACCGTCGGACTAGCCAAAAACATTCAGTACTTC
CASTVGLAKNIQYF
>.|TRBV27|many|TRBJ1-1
TGTGCCAGCAGTTTATCGCGTTCAGACACTGAAGCTTTCTTT
CASSLSRSDTEAFF
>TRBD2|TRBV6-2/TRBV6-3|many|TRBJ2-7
TGTGCCACCATAGAGGGACTAGCGTTGGCCGGGCAGTACTTC
CATIEGLALAGQYF
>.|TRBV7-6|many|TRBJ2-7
TGTGCCAGCAGCTTAGCCGACGGGGTCTCCTACGAGCAGTACTTC
CASSLADGVSYEQYF
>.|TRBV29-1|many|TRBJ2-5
TGCAGCGTTGATGGGGCCTCCAGGACCCAGTACTTC
CSVDGASRTQYF
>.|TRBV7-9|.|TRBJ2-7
TGTGCCAGCAGCCACAATGGACCTTTAAGCGAGAAGTACTTC
CASSHNGPLSEKYF
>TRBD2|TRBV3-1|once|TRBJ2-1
TGTACCAGCAGCGGGAGGGGACATGACAATGAGCAGTTCTTC
CTSSGRGHDNEQFF
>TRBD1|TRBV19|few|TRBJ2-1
TGTGCCAGTCTCGACAGGGTTCAGTCCTACAATGAGCAGTTCTTC
CASLDRVQSYNEQFF
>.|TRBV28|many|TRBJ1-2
TGTGCCAGCAGTCTAATGAAATATGGCTACACCTTC
CASSLMKYGYTF
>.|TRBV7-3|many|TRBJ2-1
TGTGCCAGCAGCTTACCGGGGACAACCAAGCAGTTCTTC
CASSLPGTTKQFF
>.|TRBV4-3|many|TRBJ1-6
TGCGCCAGCAGCCAAGAAGGGGTCTCACCCCTCCACTTT
CASSQEGVSPLHF
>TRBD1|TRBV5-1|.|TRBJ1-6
TGCGCCAGCAGCAGCGACAGGGTGAAGAGTTCACCCCTCCACTTT
CASSSDRVKSSPLHF
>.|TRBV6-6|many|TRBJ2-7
TGTGCCAGCAGTTACGGCGGACCTTATTACGAGCAGTACTTC
CASSYGGPYYEQYF
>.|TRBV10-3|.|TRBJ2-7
TGTGCCATCAGGCGACCCGGGACATGGTACGAGCAGTACTTC
CAIRRPGTWYEQYF
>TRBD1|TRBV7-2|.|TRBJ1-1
TGTGCCAGCAGGCCTGCGGTCTCAGGGGGCGCCGGGCCTGAAGCTTTCTTT
CASRPAVSGGAGPEAFF